This TCR beta chain appears in the sequencing data of a study of T cell changes during pregnancy in multiple sclerosis. Here immunoSEQ multiplex PCR was the method, and the copy in TCRdb shows in-frame clones only, minus some. The data show around 72,000 clones, with just over 90% seen just once and more than 0.4% held by the top ten. This CDR3 region has 15 residues. Trimming took 1 base from V and 6 from J, leaving 12 bases between them. The germline V gene has CDR1 LNHDA and CDR2 SQIVND (reference sequence). This chain connects TRBV19 to TRBJ2-2, with D possibly matching TRBD2 (5 bases). The source was CD4+ T cells from peripheral blood mononuclear cells, collected before pregnancy. This clonotype was sampled from a female donor with multiple sclerosis, enrolled in a pregnancy study. CDR3 residues: CASSIGPGIPGELFF. In nucleotides, the CDR3 is TGTGCCAGTAGTATAGGTCCGGGGATCCCCGGGGAGCTGTTTTTT.